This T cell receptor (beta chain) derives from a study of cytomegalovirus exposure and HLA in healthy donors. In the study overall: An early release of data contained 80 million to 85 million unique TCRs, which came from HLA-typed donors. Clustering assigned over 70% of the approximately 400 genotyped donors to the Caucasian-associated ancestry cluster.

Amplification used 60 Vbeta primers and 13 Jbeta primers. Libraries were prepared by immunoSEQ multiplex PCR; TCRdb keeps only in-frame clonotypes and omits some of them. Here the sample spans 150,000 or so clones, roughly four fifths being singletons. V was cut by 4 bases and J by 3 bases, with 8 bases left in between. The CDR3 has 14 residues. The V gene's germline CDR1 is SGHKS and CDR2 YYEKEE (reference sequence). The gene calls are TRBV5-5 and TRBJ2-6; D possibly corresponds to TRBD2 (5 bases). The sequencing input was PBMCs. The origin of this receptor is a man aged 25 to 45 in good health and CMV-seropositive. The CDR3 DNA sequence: TGTGCCAGCAGCGTGACTATTGGGGCCAACGTCCTGACTTTC. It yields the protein CASSVTIGANVLTF.